This T cell receptor beta chain originates from a study of T cell responses to AZD1222 COVID-19 vaccine. Overall study results and limits: There were vaccine-associated CD4 TCRs across spike, dominant at 160-218 and 743-854. The donor group comprised mostly white British people and more females; the analysis possibly underestimated clonal diversity. No day 14 peak samples; only post-peak repertoires were characterized.

Profiled with immunoSEQ multiplex PCR; TCRdb holds only in-frame clones, not every one. The sample lists around 120,000 clones, about nine tenths occurring once. On this clone itself: Antigen unknown.

The CDR3 consists of 19 residues. The germline V gene encodes CDR1 MDHEN and CDR2 SYDVKM. V lost 5 bases and J lost 2, with 25 bases in between. The material sequenced was peripheral blood, taken on day 0 of AZD1222 vaccination. This clonotype was sampled from an adult in good health. The genes are TRBV28 and TRBJ2-1; no clear D. The CDR3 sequence is CASSPGRPLRVRPYNEQFF. CDR3 nucleotide sequence: TGTGCCAGCAGTCCGGGCCGCCCTTTGCGTGTCCGACCCTACAATGAGCAGTTCTTC.